The rows below give T cell receptor beta chains drawn from one sample of a study of shared clonotypes between healthy human individuals. Clones were read by immunoSEQ multiplex PCR, and TCRdb kept only the in-frame ones, dropping some. The sample holds over a million clones, over 95% seen once. The sequencing sample was made of naive CD4+ T cells sorted from blood. The receptor set was obtained from a man aged 25 to 40 in good health. The CDR3 runs from the conserved cysteine through the conserved F or W.

v_call: TRBV4-2; j_call: TRBJ2-4; cdr3_aa: CASSHATGTGVKNIQYF
v_call: TRBV6-5; j_call: TRBJ2-5; cdr3_aa: CASSYTPSRRQETQYF
v_call: TRBV28; j_call: TRBJ2-5; cdr3_aa: CASSLWSGRETQYF
v_call: TRBV7-6; j_call: TRBJ2-2; cdr3_aa: CASYTDGSGELFF
v_call: TRBV11-2; j_call: TRBJ1-2; cdr3_aa: CASSLGQSYGYTF
v_call: TRBV7-9; j_call: TRBJ1-1; cdr3_aa: CASSFVGNTEAFF
v_call: TRBV2; j_call: TRBJ2-1; cdr3_aa: CAITSGRRAYNEQFF
v_call: TRBV6-6; j_call: TRBJ2-7; cdr3_aa: CASSLAVTYEQYF
v_call: TRBV2; j_call: TRBJ1-4; cdr3_aa: CASSASRHNEKLFF
v_call: TRBV6-1; j_call: TRBJ2-1; cdr3_aa: CASSERYNNEQFF
v_call: TRBV5-6; j_call: TRBJ1-1; cdr3_aa: CASSYRVNTEAFF
v_call: TRBV11-3; j_call: TRBJ2-3; cdr3_aa: CASSLGLGTGGTDTQYF
v_call: TRBV30; j_call: TRBJ2-1; cdr3_aa: CAWTLFRLAGYNEQFF
v_call: TRBV11-2; j_call: TRBJ1-1; cdr3_aa: CASSSLMNTEAFF
v_call: TRBV9; j_call: TRBJ2-3; cdr3_aa: CASKGSGRAADTQYF
v_call: TRBV10-1; j_call: TRBJ2-7; cdr3_aa: CASSPSFGDEQYF
v_call: TRBV25-1; j_call: TRBJ1-2; cdr3_aa: CASSAQGYGYTF
v_call: TRBV5-1; j_call: TRBJ2-1; cdr3_aa: CASSLFGLAGIGEQFF
v_call: TRBV5-6; j_call: TRBJ2-7; cdr3_aa: CASSLAGGPYEQYF
v_call: TRBV28; j_call: TRBJ2-7; cdr3_aa: CASSLWGRGGEQYF
v_call: TRBV11-2; j_call: TRBJ2-7; cdr3_aa: CASSLEFDYEQYF
v_call: TRBV6-1; j_call: TRBJ2-1; cdr3_aa: CASRGGPTYNEQFF
v_call: TRBV5-4; j_call: TRBJ1-1; cdr3_aa: CASSLRSMNTEAFF
v_call: TRBV18; j_call: TRBJ2-5; cdr3_aa: CASSPPSSGETQYF
v_call: TRBV5-5; j_call: TRBJ2-1; cdr3_aa: CASSSLDWNEQFF
v_call: TRBV7-8; j_call: TRBJ2-7; cdr3_aa: CASSLGGGNPHYEQYF
v_call: TRBV19; j_call: TRBJ2-7; cdr3_aa: CASSRNRGHEQYF
v_call: TRBV15; j_call: TRBJ1-1; cdr3_aa: CATSRDYNARNRGNTEAFF